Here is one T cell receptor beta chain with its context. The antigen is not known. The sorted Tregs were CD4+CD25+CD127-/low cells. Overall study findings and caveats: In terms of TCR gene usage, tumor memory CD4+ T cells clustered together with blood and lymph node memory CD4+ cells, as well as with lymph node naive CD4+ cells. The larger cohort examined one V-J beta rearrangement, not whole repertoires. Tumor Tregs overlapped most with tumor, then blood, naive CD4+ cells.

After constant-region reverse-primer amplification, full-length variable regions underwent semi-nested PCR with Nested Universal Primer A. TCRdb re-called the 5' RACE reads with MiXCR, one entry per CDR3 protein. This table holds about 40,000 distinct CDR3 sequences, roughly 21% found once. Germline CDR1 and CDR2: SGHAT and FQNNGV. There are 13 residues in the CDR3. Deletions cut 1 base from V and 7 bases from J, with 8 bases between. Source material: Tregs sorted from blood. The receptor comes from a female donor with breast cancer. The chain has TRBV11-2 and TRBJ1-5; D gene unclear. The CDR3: CASSLGPGQPQHF. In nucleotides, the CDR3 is TGTGCCAGCAGCTTAGGACCAGGACAGCCCCAGCATTTT.